This T cell receptor beta chain was identified in a study of blood T cell repertoires in COVID-19. Background on the study: COVID-19 samples, acute and convalescent, were from the United States, Italy and Spain.

Germline V gene data show CDR1 as MNHEY and CDR2 as SVGAGI. V lost 5 bases to trimming and J lost 7 bases; unmatched junction nucleotides: 5. This CDR3 region has 14 residues. The repertoire was sequenced with immunoSEQ multiplex PCR; TCRdb's copy has only in-frame clones and lacks some. The table shows 210,000 or so clones, with approximately 88% occurring only once. The chain links TRBV6-5 to TRBJ2-1; 10 bases are a match to TRBD2. The sequenced sample consisted of PBMCs or T cells enriched from blood (not recorded which). This receptor was obtained from a woman in her 30s who had been exposed to COVID-19. The CDR3 nucleotides read TGTGCCAGCAGTCTACTAGCGGGATCGAATGAGCAGTTCTTC. Protein sequence: CASSLLAGSNEQFF.